This T cell receptor beta chain emerged from a study of T cell repertoires in cytomegalovirus infection. The ends were cut back, 5 bases at V and 4 bases at J, with 14 bases in the middle. The CDR3 covers 14 residues. Germline values: CDR1 SEHNR, CDR2 FQNEAQ (reference sequence). Worth noting for this clonotype: Antigen: not known.

TCRdb reanalysed the reads using MiXCR and keeps one entry per CDR3 protein. The table shows 400,000 to 600,000 distinct CDR3 sequences, with 40% to 50% occurring only once. The sample was cultured PBMCs, taken from culture after CMV antigen stimulation. This clonotype was sampled from a human donor in good health (CMV status not recorded). Some clones in this sample may be carry-over from other donors' samples. The chain links TRBV7-9 to TRBJ1-1, with a possible D match to TRBD1 (5 bases). The CDR3 coding sequence is TGTGCCAGCAGCAGATCAGGGTATCGCACTGAAGCTTTCTTT. Translating it yields CASSRSGYRTEAFF.